The rows below give T cell receptor beta chains drawn from one sample of a study of blood T cell repertoires in COVID-19. TCRdb's copy holds only in-frame clones and misses some; the assay was immunoSEQ multiplex PCR. The table lists 200,000 or so clones, roughly 81% of them singletons, with around 5.5% in the top ten. Sequenced material: peripheral blood. The receptors were gathered from an older woman with active or convalescent COVID-19. CDR3s include the opening cysteine and the closing phenylalanine or tryptophan. A D gene is named only where the DNA matches it firmly. Clone size is stated in some rows and not others, as once, few, many or a class when expanded.

TRBD1	.	TRBV6-5	TRBJ2-3	TGTGCCACCAACAGGGGGCGGACAGATACGCAGTATTTT	CATNRGRTDTQYF
TRBD2	.	TRBV19	TRBJ2-1	TGTGCCAGTAGTATAGGGACTAGCGGGGAAGAGCGGCTACGCAATGAGCAGTTCTTC	CASSIGTSGEERLRNEQFF
TRBD1	few	TRBV2	TRBJ2-3	TGTGCCAGCGGACAGGCTATAGATACGCAGTATTTT	CASGQAIDTQYF
TRBD2	.	TRBV5-6	TRBJ2-1	TGTGCCAGCAGCTTGGTAGTTGGCGGGAGGGCCGGGGGGTATGAGCAGTTCTTC	CASSLVVGGRAGGYEQFF
TRBD2	.	TRBV14	TRBJ2-1	TGTGCCAGCAGCCCAGGCGGGGGGAGCGGCAAGGGTGAGCAGTTCTTC	CASSPGGGSGKGEQFF
.	.	TRBV5-5	TRBJ1-2	TGTGCCAGCACAATCAGGCCCTGGAACTATGGCTACACCTTC	CASTIRPWNYGYTF
.	.	TRBV6-5	TRBJ2-7	TGTGCCAGCAGTTACCGGTTGGTGGGCAACTACGAGCAGTACTTC	CASSYRLVGNYEQYF
TRBD2	.	TRBV28	TRBJ2-1	TGTGCCAGCAGTTCGCCCCCCTCTATAGCGGGATTCTCCAATGAGCAGTTCTTC	CASSSPPSIAGFSNEQFF
TRBD1	.	TRBV15	TRBJ2-7	TGTGCCACCAGCAGAGATCTACAGGGGGCGAAGCACGAGCAGTACTTC	CATSRDLQGAKHEQYF
.	.	TRBV7-9	TRBJ1-2	TGTGCCAGCAGCTCATTGGGGGGGGACCCTAACTATGGCTACACCTTC	CASSSLGGDPNYGYTF
TRBD2	.	TRBV7-3	TRBJ2-5	TGTGCCAGCAGCTTCCTCGGTGGGTCTAGCGGACAAGAGACCCAGTACTTC	CASSFLGGSSGQETQYF
TRBD1	.	TRBV28	TRBJ2-5	TGTGCCAGCAGTTACCACTCACAGGGGTCGGAGACCCAGTACTTC	CASSYHSQGSETQYF
.	.	TRBV5-4	TRBJ2-3	TGTGCCAGCAGCTTGGGGGGCGGGATCGCAGATACGCAGTATTTT	CASSLGGGIADTQYF
.	.	TRBV27	TRBJ2-7	TGTGCCAGCAGTTCCCGGACGAGGGCCAACTACGAGCAGTACTTC	CASSSRTRANYEQYF
TRBD1	.	TRBV13	TRBJ1-3	TGTGCCAGCAGCTTAGCTCGGGACAGGGTGACGAACACCATATATTTT	CASSLARDRVTNTIYF
.	.	TRBV28	TRBJ2-6	TGTGCCACATCCCCCGGGAGCGTATTCCTGACTTTC	CATSPGSVFLTF
TRBD2	.	TRBV18	TRBJ2-1	TGTGCCAGCTCACCGGGCGGGAGTACCTTTTACAATGAGCAGTTCTTC	CASSPGGSTFYNEQFF
.	.	TRBV5-4	TRBJ1-2	TGTGCCAGCAGCTTAGGAACAGGGAGCTATGGCTACACCTTC	CASSLGTGSYGYTF
TRBD1	many	TRBV19	TRBJ1-1	TGTGCCAGTATTAACCACAGGGGGCTCACTGAAGCTTTCTTT	CASINHRGLTEAFF
TRBD2	.	TRBV7-8	TRBJ2-3	TGTGCCAGCAGCGTGGAGCGGGAAGGGACGCAGTATTTT	CASSVEREGTQYF
TRBD1	.	TRBV28	TRBJ2-7	TGTGCCAGCAGTTTAATCGGGACAGGGTTTAATCGGGAGCAGTACTTC	CASSLIGTGFNREQYF
.	.	TRBV6-4	TRBJ2-5	TGTGCCATCTTATGCGTGTGCCAAGAGACCCAGTACTTC	CAILCVCQETQYF
.	once	TRBV6-5	TRBJ2-7	TGTGCCAGCAGGGAGGAGGGGAGCACCTACGAGCAGTACTTC	CASREEGSTYEQYF
.	few	TRBV6-5	TRBJ2-2	TGTGCCAGCAGTTCCAGGGCCAACACCGGGGAGCTGTTTTTT	CASSSRANTGELFF
TRBD2	.	TRBV29-1	TRBJ2-5	TGCAGCGCCGCCCGACTAGCGACCCAAGAGACCCAGTACTTC	CSAARLATQETQYF
.	.	TRBV28	TRBJ1-1	TGTGCCAGCATCGAGGACAACGGCGTGAACACTGAAGCTTTCTTT	CASIEDNGVNTEAFF
TRBD2	.	TRBV11-3	TRBJ2-1	TGTGCCAGCAGCTTAGGACTAGCGGGAGTCTACAATGAGCAGTTCTTC	CASSLGLAGVYNEQFF
TRBD1	.	TRBV6-6	TRBJ2-1	TGTGCCAGCAGTTACATTACCGGGACAGGGTACAATGAGCAGTTCTTC	CASSYITGTGYNEQFF
.	.	TRBV2	TRBJ2-1	TGTGCCAGCATTCGGGAGAAGTACAATGAGCAGTTCTTC	CASIREKYNEQFF
TRBD2	.	TRBV19	TRBJ2-2	TGTGCCAGTAGTGCCCCCCGACTAGCGGACAGCGCCGGGGAGCTGTTTTTT	CASSAPRLADSAGELFF